Below, 30 T cell receptor beta chains from the same sample are listed, as sequenced in a study of T cell changes during pregnancy in multiple sclerosis. The protocol was immunoSEQ multiplex PCR, while the TCRdb copy is restricted to in-frame clones and leaves out a portion. Of around 96,000 clones in the sample, approximately 92% were seen once. This material consisted of peripheral blood, taken in the first trimester of pregnancy. The receptors were sampled from a female donor with multiple sclerosis, enrolled in a pregnancy study.

DNA for the CDR3: TGTGCCAGCAGCTCGCCAGGGGAATCCTACGAGCAGTACTTC. This encodes CASSSPGESYEQYF. The chain uses TRBV5-6 and TRBJ2-7; D might be TRBD1 (6 bases). Per germline, CDR1 SGHDT and CDR2 YYEEEE. This CDR3 has 14 amino acids. The V end lost 3 bases, the J end lost 1 base, and 11 bases lay between the germline ends.

This chain joins TRBV9 and TRBJ2-1, with TRBD2 matching 14 bases. Losses at the gene ends were 4 bases for V and 8 bases for J; bases not matched to a gene: 11. The CDR3 runs 17 residues. Germline CDR1 is SGDLS and CDR2 is YYNGEE. The chain's CDR3 is CASSKRTSGGPGDEQFF. In DNA, the CDR3 is TGTGCCAGCAGCAAACGGACTAGCGGGGGGCCGGGGGATGAGCAGTTCTTC.

This chain connects TRBV30 to TRBJ2-3, with D perhaps matching TRBD2 (6 bases). CDR3 length: 13 residues. Trimming removed 1 base at V and 4 bases at J, with 9 bases between. CDR1 and CDR2 from the germline V gene are GTSNPN and SVGIG (reference sequence). The CDR3 protein is CAWSGGVADTQYF. CDR3 DNA: TGTGCCTGGAGTGGCGGGGTCGCAGATACGCAGTATTTT.

The J gene is TRBJ1-6, the V gene TRBV6-1; TRBD1 matches 7 bases. Germline CDR1 and CDR2: MNHNS and SASEGT. The CDR3 loop spans 17 amino acids. The V segment lost 0 bases and the J segment 6 bases; nucleotides outside the gene matches: 8. The CDR3 here is CASSEAFSGTANSPLHF. As DNA, the CDR3 is TGTGCCAGCAGTGAAGCGTTCTCCGGGACAGCTAATTCACCCCTCCACTTT.

The chain employs TRBV15 and TRBJ2-5, with D maybe TRBD1 (6 bases). V shed 5 bases and J shed 1 base, with 11 bases lying between them. Germline V gene lookup returns CDR1 LNHNV and CDR2 YYDKDF (reference sequence). CDR3 length: 14 amino acids. The CDR3 nucleotides are TGTGCCACCAGCGCCTTGGACAGCCAAGAGACCCAGTACTTC. This encodes CATSALDSQETQYF. Based on the CDR3 plus reference TRBV15 and TRBJ2-5, the full variable domain is DAMVIQNPRYQVTQFGKPVTLSCSQTLNHNVMYWYQQKSSQAPKLLFHYYDKDFNNEADTPDNFQSRRPNTSFCFLDIRSPGLGDTAMYLCATSALDSQETQYFGPGTRLLVL.

The chain couples TRBV5-6 to TRBJ2-1; 7 bases are a match to TRBD2. Germline assignment: CDR1 SGHDT and CDR2 YYEEEE. Unmatched junction bases numbered 6, after V lost 4 bases and J lost 8 bases. CDR3 length: 13 amino acids. DNA of the CDR3: TGTGCCAGCAGCCTACAGACTAGCTATGAGCAGTTCTTC. This codes for CASSLQTSYEQFF.

The gene calls are TRBV7-9 and TRBJ1-1; D possibly corresponds to TRBD1 (5 bases). Trimming removed 4 bases from V and 1 base from J, with 10 bases in between. The germline CDR1 and CDR2 sequences are SEHNR and FQNEAQ (reference sequence). The CDR3 loop spans 14 amino acids. The CDR3 coding sequence is TGTGCCAGCAGCTCCCGACAGAGGAACACTGAAGCTTTCTTT. Residues: CASSSRQRNTEAFF. The whole variable domain, filled in from reference TRBV7-9 and TRBJ1-1, reads DTGVSQNPRHKITKRGQNVTFRCDPISEHNRLYWYRQTLGQGPEFLTYFQNEAQLEKSRLLSDRFSAERPKGSFSTLEIQRTEQGDSAMYLCASSSRQRNTEAFFGQGTRLTVV.

The chain has TRBV7-8 and TRBJ1-2, with 7 bases fitting TRBD1. Trimming removed 6 bases from V and 6 bases from J; junction bases left unmatched: 7. This CDR3 region has 13 residues. The germline CDR1 and CDR2 sequences are SGHVS and FQNEAQ. This chain's CDR3 is CASRHTGDNGYTF. CDR3 bases: TGTGCCAGCAGGCATACAGGGGACAATGGCTACACCTTC.

The CDR3, as DNA: TGTGCCAGTAGTATAGAGGTGACAGCCCCCCAAGAGACCCAGTACTTC. Protein sequence: CASSIEVTAPQETQYF. The chain joins TRBV19 to TRBJ2-5; D is possibly TRBD1 (5 bases). V shed 0 bases and J shed 1 base, with 12 bases lying between them. The V gene's germline CDR1 is LNHDA and CDR2 SQIVND (reference sequence). This CDR3 region has 16 residues.

The chain uses TRBV5-4 and TRBJ2-1; TRBD1 might be the D (6 bases). Trimming shortened V by 6 bases and J by 9 bases, and 16 bases separated the two germline ends. The CDR3 length is 13 residues. CDR1 and CDR2 (germline): SGHNT, YYREEE (reference sequence). CDR3 DNA: TGTGCCAGCAATTCGGACAGCTCGGGTGAGCAGTTCTTC. It encodes CASNSDSSGEQFF. Full variable domain (rest looked up from reference TRBV5-4 and TRBJ2-1): ETGVTQSPTHLIKTRGQQVTLRCSSQSGHNTVSWYQQALGQGPQFIFQYYREEENGRGNFPPRFSGLQFPNYSSELNVNALELDDSALYLCASNSDSSGEQFFGPGTRLTVL.

The chain employs TRBV5-4 and TRBJ2-5; no clear D. This CDR3 is built from 12 residues. Germline values: CDR1 SGHNT, CDR2 YYREEE (reference sequence). V was trimmed by 4 bases and J by 5 bases, leaving 9 bases between them. This CDR3 is CASSLHSETQYF. DNA of the CDR3: TGTGCCAGCAGCCTCCACTCGGAGACCCAGTACTTC. Supplemented by reference TRBV5-4 and TRBJ2-5, the full variable domain reads ETGVTQSPTHLIKTRGQQVTLRCSSQSGHNTVSWYQQALGQGPQFIFQYYREEENGRGNFPPRFSGLQFPNYSSELNVNALELDDSALYLCASSLHSETQYFGPGTRLLVL.

This chain links TRBV10-3 with TRBJ2-2; 9 bases align to TRBD2. The CDR3 loop spans 14 amino acids. With 9 bases clipped from V and 1 base from J, the junction kept 3 bases outside the gene matches. Germline V gene sequence: CDR1 ENHRY, CDR2 SYGVKD. DNA of the CDR3: TGTGCCATTCGAGCGGGGGGGAACACCGGGGAGCTGTTTTTT. Encoded protein: CAIRAGGNTGELFF.

The chain is built from TRBV10-2 and TRBJ2-5, with 7 bases lining up with TRBD2. This CDR3 comprises 14 residues. Germline V gene data show CDR1 as WSHSY and CDR2 as SAAADI. V was clipped by 7 bases and J by 2 bases; unmatched bases: 7. Here the CDR3 DNA reads TGCGCCAGCACCATTCGGGGGGTACAAGAGACCCAGTACTTC. This sequence encodes CASTIRGVQETQYF.

This rearrangement joins TRBV29-1 to TRBJ2-7, with a tentative D call TRBD1 (6 bases). This CDR3 contains 13 residues. Germline V gene sequence: CDR1 SQVTM, CDR2 ANQGSEA. Between the trimmed V and J ends, which lost 8 bases and 2 bases, there was a span of 16 bases. CDR3 amino acids: CSIILDRTYEQYF. The DNA of the CDR3 is TGCAGCATTATCCTTGACAGGACCTACGAGCAGTACTTC.

This sequence joins TRBV19 and TRBJ2-7, with D perhaps matching TRBD1 (5 bases). Germline V gene data show CDR1 as LNHDA and CDR2 as SQIVND (reference sequence). Deletions cut 3 bases from V and 5 bases from J, with 11 bases between. The CDR3 runs 13 residues. The CDR3 sequence is CASSIWVGDEQYF. In DNA, the CDR3 is TGTGCCAGTAGTATTTGGGTAGGGGACGAGCAGTACTTC. Using reference TRBV19 and TRBJ2-7 for the parts outside the CDR3, the full variable domain is DGGITQSPKYLFRKEGQNVTLSCEQNLNHDAMYWYRQDPGQGLRLIYYSQIVNDFQKGDIAEGYSVSREKKESFPLTVTSAQKNPTAFYLCASSIWVGDEQYFGPGTRLTVT.

This chain's CDR3 is CASSVERGELFF. CDR3 sequence (DNA): TGTGCCAGCAGCGTAGAGCGCGGGGAGCTGTTTTTT. This rearrangement joins TRBV9 to TRBJ2-2; D gene ambiguous. This CDR3 has 12 amino acids. The V end was cut by 0 bases, the J end by 7 bases, with 4 bases between. The germline gives CDR1 SGDLS, CDR2 YYNGEE.

This CDR3 reads CASSLAVTGSTGELFF. The DNA for the CDR3 is TGTGCCAGCAGCTTGGCCGTGACAGGGAGCACCGGGGAGCTGTTTTTT. The J gene is TRBJ2-2, the V gene TRBV5-4; 7 bases fit TRBD1. The length of the CDR3 is 16 residues. The germline gives CDR1 SGHNT, CDR2 YYREEE (reference sequence). The trim removed 0 bases at V and 4 bases at J, leaving 6 bases unmatched.

This chain links TRBV5-8 with TRBJ1-6; D uncertain. The ends were cut back, 2 bases at V and 4 bases at J, with 10 bases in the middle. The CDR3 sequence is 15 residues long. CDR1 is SGHTS and CDR2 is YDEGEE in the germline V gene. The CDR3 nucleotides are TGTGCCAGCAGCTTTGCAGGCCGGTATAATTCACCCCTCCACTTT. Encoded protein: CASSFAGRYNSPLHF. The full variable domain, rest sourced from reference TRBV5-8 and TRBJ1-6, is EAGVTQSPTHLIKTRGQQATLRCSPISGHTSVYWYQQALGLGLQFLLWYDEGEERNRGNFPPRFSGRQFPNYSSELNVNALELEDSALYLCASSFAGRYNSPLHFGNGTRLTVT.

This chain links TRBV19 with TRBJ1-1, with a tentative D call TRBD1 (6 bases). CDR3 size: 16 residues. V lost 3 bases, J lost 1 base, and 15 bases lay in between. CDR1 is LNHDA and CDR2 is SQIVND in the germline V gene (reference sequence). Written as DNA, the CDR3 is TGTGCCAGTAGTATGATTAACAGGGTCTCGAACACTGAAGCTTTCTTT. Protein sequence: CASSMINRVSNTEAFF.

In its sample, this clone was seen once. The genes are TRBV7-3 and TRBJ2-3; D is uncertain. The CDR3 has 13 residues. Trimming took off 3 bases at V and 0 bases at J, with 4 bases between the two ends. Per germline, CDR1 SGHTA and CDR2 FQGTGA. The CDR3 DNA sequence: TGTGCCAGCAGCTTGGGCAGCACAGATACGCAGTATTTT. The encoded protein is CASSLGSTDTQYF.

The rearrangement joins TRBV19 to TRBJ2-5, with 9 nucleotides matching TRBD2. The CDR3 length is 17 residues. Germline V gives CDR1 LNHDA, CDR2 SQIVND (reference sequence). Trimming removed 5 bases from V and 5 bases from J; junction bases left unmatched: 15. CDR3 residues: CASSYRAWRGGRETQYF. CDR3 bases: TGTGCCAGTAGTTATCGGGCCTGGCGGGGGGGCCGGGAGACCCAGTACTTC.

The gene calls are TRBV5-1 and TRBJ2-5; TRBD2 is a possible D gene (6 bases). The CDR3 totals 15 residues. The ends were cut back, 4 bases at V and 4 bases at J, with 17 bases in the middle. Germline assignment: CDR1 SGHRS and CDR2 YFSETQ. Here the CDR3 DNA reads TGCGCCAGCAGCCCCGCGTCGGGGGATGTAGAGACCCAGTACTTC. It yields the protein CASSPASGDVETQYF.

This clone appeared once. The genes are TRBV5-1 and TRBJ1-1; possibly TRBD1 for D (5 bases). From germline, CDR1 is SGHRS and CDR2 YFSETQ. This CDR3 spans 13 amino acids. The ends were cut back, 5 bases at V and 1 base at J, with 9 bases in the middle. In nucleotides, the CDR3 is TGCGCCAGCAGACGGGGGTCGAACACTGAAGCTTTCTTT. Protein sequence: CASRRGSNTEAFF.

This chain uses TRBV11-1 with TRBJ2-7; 8 bases map to TRBD1. The CDR3 covers 13 residues. Germline CDR1 and CDR2: SGHAT and FQDESV (reference sequence). The trim removed 1 base at V and 6 bases at J, leaving 2 bases unmatched. The CDR3 reads CASSLVTGVEQYF. CDR3 in DNA: TGTGCCAGCAGCTTAGTGACAGGGGTCGAGCAGTACTTC.

CDR3 amino acids: CASSLSGQGAYEQYF. The CDR3 nucleotides are TGTGCCAGCAGCCTATCGGGACAGGGGGCCTACGAGCAGTACTTC. The rearrangement joins TRBV7-3 to TRBJ2-7; 11 bases match TRBD1. The germline V gene encodes CDR1 SGHTA and CDR2 FQGTGA. This CDR3 is built from 15 residues. Trimming at V came to 5 bases and at J to 2 bases, leaving 5 bases not matched to a gene.

The chain is built from TRBV6-6 and TRBJ1-5; no definite D call. Germline V gene sequence: CDR1 MNHNY, CDR2 SVGAGI (reference sequence). Trimming left V 6 bases short and J 3 bases short, with 18 bases between. CDR3 length: 16 amino acids. The CDR3: CASSNLDGYDNQPQHF. DNA of the CDR3: TGTGCCAGCAGCAATTTAGACGGGTACGACAATCAGCCCCAGCATTTT.

The rearrangement links TRBV4-2 to TRBJ1-1; 9 positions agree with TRBD1. The V and J ends lost 4 bases and 4 bases, in that order; junction bases with no gene match: 7. Germline CDR1 reads LGHNA; CDR2 reads YNFKEQ. CDR3 length: 15 amino acids. The CDR3 DNA is TGTGCCAGCAGCCCATGGACAGGGGTTGGCACTGAAGCTTTCTTT. Residues: CASSPWTGVGTEAFF.

The chain joins TRBV9 to TRBJ2-3, with D tentatively TRBD1 (5 bases). Germline values: CDR1 SGDLS, CDR2 YYNGEE. The CDR3 loop spans 15 amino acids. Trimming stripped 4 bases from V and 0 bases from J, with 12 bases between. Here the CDR3 reads CASSPRGDSTDTQYF. Written as DNA, the CDR3 is TGTGCCAGCAGCCCTAGGGGTGACAGCACAGATACGCAGTATTTT.

V and J are TRBV19 and TRBJ1-3, with D unclear. Between the trimmed V and J ends, which lost 6 bases and 2 bases, there was a span of 8 bases. Germline loops: CDR1 LNHDA, CDR2 SQIVND (reference sequence). The CDR3 sequence is 13 residues long. CDR3 in amino acids: CASSRTAGNTIYF. The DNA of the CDR3 is TGTGCCAGTAGCAGGACTGCTGGAAACACCATATATTTT.

The V and J genes are TRBV7-3 and TRBJ1-5; 8 bases agree with TRBD1. The germline gives CDR1 SGHTA, CDR2 FQGTGA. V lost 5 bases and J lost 8; bases outside the gene matches: 11. This CDR3 comprises 15 residues. This CDR3 reads CASSARDRLEEPQHF. CDR3 DNA sequence: TGTGCCAGCAGCGCCCGGGACAGGCTTGAAGAGCCCCAGCATTTT.